Sequencing of this T cell receptor beta chain was carried out in a study of regulatory T cells in long-lasting Graves disease. Germline values: CDR1 DFQATT, CDR2 SNEGSKA (reference sequence). The CDR3 is 12 amino acids. The V end lost 6 bases, the J end lost 2 bases, and 10 bases lay between the germline ends. Arm-PCR of CDR3 regions and iRepertoire HTBI primers were used to build TCR beta libraries. TCRdb fed the multiplex PCR reads into MiXCR, producing one record per CDR3 protein. This table holds about 430,000 distinct CDR3 sequences, approximately 16% found once. In its sample, this clonotype was seen a few times. Time point reported: newly diagnosed GD, antithyroid drugs for less than 3 months. TCR sequences were obtained from RNA taken from PBMCs. These data were also reused for a study on T cells in Graves' hyperthyroidism and ophthalmopathy.

The chain combines TRBV20-1 with TRBJ1-1; D uncertain. This clonotype was obtained from a woman aged 35 to 49 with Graves disease. Sequenced material: peripheral blood mononuclear cells (PBMCs), taken at new diagnosis, from a patient treated with antithyroid drugs. The DNA for the CDR3 is TGCAGTGCAACTTTGCGCAACACTGAAGCTTTCTTT. Translated: CSATLRNTEAFF.